This T cell receptor beta chain derives from a study of cytomegalovirus exposure and HLA in healthy donors. Study information: Of 300 to 500 genotyped donors, 81% clustered with self-reported Caucasian donors. Overall study results and limits: A few of the chains that were CMV-associated were confirmed in vitro to be specific for CMV antigens.

Germline CDR1 and CDR2: MDHEN and SYDVKM. The CDR3 contains 14 residues. V gave up 3 bases and J gave up 7 bases; unmatched junction bases: 1. With regard to this clone: Its antigen is still unknown.

Though probably carrying unrecorded immune exposures, donors were nominally healthy at sampling. Primers included in the PCR were 60 Vbeta and 13 Jbeta primers. Produced via immunoSEQ multiplex PCR; TCRdb's table is partial and in-frame only. The sample includes about 120,000 clones, 75% to 90% seen only once; the top ten take around 2%. The receptor was derived from a man aged 35 to 55 in good health and CMV-seronegative. This sequence joins TRBV28 and TRBJ1-4, with 11 bases that match TRBD1. Sequenced material: PBMCs. CDR3 in DNA: TGTGCCAGCAGTTTGGGACAGGGGGGTGAAAAACTGTTTTTT. This gives the protein CASSLGQGGEKLFF.